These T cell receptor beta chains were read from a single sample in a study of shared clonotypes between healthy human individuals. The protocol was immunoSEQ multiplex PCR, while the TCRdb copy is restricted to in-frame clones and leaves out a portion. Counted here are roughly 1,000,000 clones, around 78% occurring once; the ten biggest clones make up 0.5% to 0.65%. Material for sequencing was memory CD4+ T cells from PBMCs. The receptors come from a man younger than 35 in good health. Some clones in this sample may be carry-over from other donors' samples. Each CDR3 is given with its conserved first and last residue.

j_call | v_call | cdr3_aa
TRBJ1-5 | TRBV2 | CASSEQGHSNQPQHF
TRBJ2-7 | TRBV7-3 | CASSLGRGLTGEQYF
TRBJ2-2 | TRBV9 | CASSVDITGELFF
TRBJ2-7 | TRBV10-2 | CASREGPAGGPKSEQYF
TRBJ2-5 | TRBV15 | CATSRGGRGETQYF
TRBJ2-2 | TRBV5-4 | CASSLGREIHRELFF
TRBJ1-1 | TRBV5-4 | CASSLRRGGADIANTEAFF
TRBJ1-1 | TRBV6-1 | CASSETPDTEAFF
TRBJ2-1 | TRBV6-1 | CASRGRGSSYNEQFF
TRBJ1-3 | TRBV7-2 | CASSLAIKSSGNTIYF
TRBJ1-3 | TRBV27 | CASRAGNSGNTIYF
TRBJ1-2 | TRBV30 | CAWSGQGHLSNYGYTF
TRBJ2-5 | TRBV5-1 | CASSPYSGEETQYF
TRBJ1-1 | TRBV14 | CASSQMVARGEAFF
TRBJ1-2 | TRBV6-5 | CASSPGQEMGYGYTF
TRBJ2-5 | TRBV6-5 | CASGVGTGIFQYF
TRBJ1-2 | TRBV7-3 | CASSLGESSGYTF
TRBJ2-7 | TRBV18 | CASSPSGTGYSYEQYF
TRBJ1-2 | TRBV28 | CASSLSGAQDGYTF
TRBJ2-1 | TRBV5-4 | CASSSPGLAGNEQFF
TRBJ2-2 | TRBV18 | CASSLGGHTGELFF
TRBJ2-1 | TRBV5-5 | CASSSLGWYNEQFF
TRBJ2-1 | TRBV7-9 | CASSLVRLNEQFF
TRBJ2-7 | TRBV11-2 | CASSPRVKGYEQYF
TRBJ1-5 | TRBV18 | CASSRETGTGNWPQHF
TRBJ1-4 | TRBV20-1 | CSASYEGQLFF
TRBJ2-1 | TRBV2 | CAIRTSEMHEQFF
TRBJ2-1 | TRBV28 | CATRSVNEQFF